This TCR beta chain was captured by sequencing in a study of Ad26.COV2.S vaccination and SARS-CoV-2 variants. Data came from immunoSEQ multiplex PCR; TCRdb stores just in-frame clones and leaves some out. The sample carries around 300,000 clones, roughly 90% recorded once. Treatment denoted: around 19 received Ad26.COV2.S at low or high dose, single or two shots; five or six received placebo; per-sample allocation not given. Sampling occurred on day 63 after the first vaccine or placebo injection. An adult of 18-55 years in Boston served as donor. This CDR3 has 13 residues. With 6 bases removed from V and 5 bases from J, the gap between germline ends came to 13 bases. Germline loops: CDR1 MDHEN, CDR2 SYDVKM.

Sequencing used peripheral blood, obtained in a trial of Ad26.COV2.S vaccine versus placebo. The rearrangement uses TRBV28 and TRBJ1-2, with D perhaps matching TRBD1 (6 bases). The clonotype originates from a person between 18 and 59 years old who received the Ad26.COV2.S COVID-19 vaccine or a placebo. CDR3: CASSLQGYYGYTF. In DNA, the CDR3 is TGTGCCAGCAGCCTACAGGGTTATTATGGCTACACCTTC.